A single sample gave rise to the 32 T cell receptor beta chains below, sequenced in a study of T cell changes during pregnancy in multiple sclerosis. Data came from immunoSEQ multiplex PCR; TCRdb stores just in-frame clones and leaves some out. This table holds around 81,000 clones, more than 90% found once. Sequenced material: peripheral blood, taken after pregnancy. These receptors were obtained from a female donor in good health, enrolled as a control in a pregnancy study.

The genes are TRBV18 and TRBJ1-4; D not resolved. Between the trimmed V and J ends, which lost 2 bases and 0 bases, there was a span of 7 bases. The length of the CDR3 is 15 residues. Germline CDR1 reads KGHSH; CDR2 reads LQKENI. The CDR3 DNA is TGTGCCAGCTCACCAAGCGCGTCAACTAATGAAAAACTGTTTTTT. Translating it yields CASSPSASTNEKLFF.

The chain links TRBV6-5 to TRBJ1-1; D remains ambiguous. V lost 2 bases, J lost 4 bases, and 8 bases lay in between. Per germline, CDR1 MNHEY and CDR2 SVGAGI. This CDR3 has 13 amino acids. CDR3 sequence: CASSYQASTEAFF. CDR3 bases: TGTGCCAGCAGTTACCAGGCATCCACTGAAGCTTTCTTT.

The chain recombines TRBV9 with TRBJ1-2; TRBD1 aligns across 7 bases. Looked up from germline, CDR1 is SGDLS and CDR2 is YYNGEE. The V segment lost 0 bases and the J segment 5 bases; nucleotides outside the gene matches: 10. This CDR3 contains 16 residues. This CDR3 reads CASSVDWQGVHYGYTF. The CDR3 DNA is TGTGCCAGCAGCGTAGACTGGCAGGGGGTACATTATGGCTACACCTTC.

CDR3 sequence: CASSYWDSPLEQYF. CDR3 nucleotides: TGTGCCAGCAGCTACTGGGACAGCCCCCTCGAGCAGTACTTC. The chain recombines TRBV7-2 with TRBJ2-7, with 7 bases lining up with TRBD1. Trimming took 4 bases from V and 6 from J; bases not matched to a gene: 9. CDR1 and CDR2 from the germline V gene are SGHTA and FQGNSA. The CDR3 length is 14 residues.

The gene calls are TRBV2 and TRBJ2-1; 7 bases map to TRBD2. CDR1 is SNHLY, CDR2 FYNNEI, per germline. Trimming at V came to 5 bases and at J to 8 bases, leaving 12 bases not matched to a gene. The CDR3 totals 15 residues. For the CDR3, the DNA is TGTGCCAGCAGTTCCCGCTCCGGTGGGGGGGATGAGCAGTTCTTC. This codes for CASSSRSGGGDEQFF.

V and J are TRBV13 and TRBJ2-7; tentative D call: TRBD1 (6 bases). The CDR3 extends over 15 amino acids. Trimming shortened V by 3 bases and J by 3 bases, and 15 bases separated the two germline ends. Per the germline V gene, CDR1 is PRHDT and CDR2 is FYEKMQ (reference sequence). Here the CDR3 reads CASSFLKRGGYEQYF. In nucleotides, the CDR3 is TGTGCCAGCAGCTTTTTAAAGAGAGGGGGCTACGAGCAGTACTTC.

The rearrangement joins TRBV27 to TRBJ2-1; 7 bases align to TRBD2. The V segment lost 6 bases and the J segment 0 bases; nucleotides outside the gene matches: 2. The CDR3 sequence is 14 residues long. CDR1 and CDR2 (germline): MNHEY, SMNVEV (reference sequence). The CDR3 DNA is TGTGCCAGCAGCGGGGGGTACTCCTACAATGAGCAGTTCTTC. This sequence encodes CASSGGYSYNEQFF.

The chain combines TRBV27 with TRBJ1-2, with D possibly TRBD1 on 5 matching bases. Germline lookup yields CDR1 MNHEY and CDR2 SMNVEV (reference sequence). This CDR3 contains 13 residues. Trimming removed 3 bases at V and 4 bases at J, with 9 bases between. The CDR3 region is CASSLGGSYGYTF. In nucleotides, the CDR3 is TGTGCCAGCAGTTTGGGGGGGTCCTATGGCTACACCTTC.

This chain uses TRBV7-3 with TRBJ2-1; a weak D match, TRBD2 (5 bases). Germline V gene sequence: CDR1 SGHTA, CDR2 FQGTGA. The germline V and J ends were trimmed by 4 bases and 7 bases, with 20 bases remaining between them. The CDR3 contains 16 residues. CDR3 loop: CASSSGLAHFGNEQFF. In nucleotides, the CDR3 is TGTGCCAGCAGCTCCGGACTGGCCCACTTCGGGAATGAGCAGTTCTTC.

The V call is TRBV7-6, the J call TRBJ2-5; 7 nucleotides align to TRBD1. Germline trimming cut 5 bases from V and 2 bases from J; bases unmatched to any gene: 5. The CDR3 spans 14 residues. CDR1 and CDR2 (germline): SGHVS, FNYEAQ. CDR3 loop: CASSPPGQQETQYF. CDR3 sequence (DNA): TGTGCCAGCAGCCCGCCGGGACAGCAAGAGACCCAGTACTTC.

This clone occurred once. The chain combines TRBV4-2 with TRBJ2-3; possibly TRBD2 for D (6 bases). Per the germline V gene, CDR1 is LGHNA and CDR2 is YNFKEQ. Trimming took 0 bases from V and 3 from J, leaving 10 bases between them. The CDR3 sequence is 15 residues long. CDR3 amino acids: CASSQDLAGTDTQYF. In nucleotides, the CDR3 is TGTGCCAGCAGCCAAGACCTCGCGGGAACAGATACGCAGTATTTT.

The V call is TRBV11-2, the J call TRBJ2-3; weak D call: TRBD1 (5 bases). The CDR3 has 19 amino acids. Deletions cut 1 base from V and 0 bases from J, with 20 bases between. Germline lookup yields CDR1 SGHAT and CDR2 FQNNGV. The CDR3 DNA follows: TGTGCCAGCAGCTTAGGAGAACCGGACACCATCTACAGCACAGATACGCAGTATTTT. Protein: CASSLGEPDTIYSTDTQYF.

The CDR3 protein is CASSLSGERSEAFF. CDR3 DNA: TGTGCCAGCAGCTTAAGTGGGGAGCGGAGTGAAGCTTTCTTT. This rearrangement joins TRBV4-2 to TRBJ1-1; D not certain. Looked up from germline, CDR1 is LGHNA and CDR2 is YNFKEQ. The CDR3 is made up of 14 amino acids. V was pared by 5 bases and J by 7 bases, with 17 bases between.

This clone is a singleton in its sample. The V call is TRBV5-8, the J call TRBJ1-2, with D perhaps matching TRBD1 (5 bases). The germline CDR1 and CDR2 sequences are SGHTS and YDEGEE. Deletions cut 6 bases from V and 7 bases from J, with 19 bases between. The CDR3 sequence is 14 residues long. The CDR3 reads CASILRQPPPGYTF. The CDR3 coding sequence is TGTGCCAGCATCCTACGACAGCCTCCGCCTGGCTACACCTTC. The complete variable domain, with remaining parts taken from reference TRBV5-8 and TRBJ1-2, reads EAGVTQSPTHLIKTRGQQATLRCSPISGHTSVYWYQQALGLGLQFLLWYDEGEERNRGNFPPRFSGRQFPNYSSELNVNALELEDSALYLCASILRQPPPGYTFGSGTRLTVV.

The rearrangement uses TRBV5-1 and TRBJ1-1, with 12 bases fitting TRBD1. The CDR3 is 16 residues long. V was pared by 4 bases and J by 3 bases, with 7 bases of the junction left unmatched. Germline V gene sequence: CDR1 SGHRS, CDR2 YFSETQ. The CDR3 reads CASSPGTGGYDTEAFF. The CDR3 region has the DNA TGCGCCAGCAGCCCTGGGACAGGGGGCTATGACACTGAAGCTTTCTTT. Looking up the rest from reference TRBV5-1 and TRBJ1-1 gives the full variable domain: KAGVTQTPRYLIKTRGQQVTLSCSPISGHRSVSWYQQTPGQGLQFLFEYFSETQRNKGNFPGRFSGRQFSNSRSEMNVSTLELGDSALYLCASSPGTGGYDTEAFFGQGTRLTVV.

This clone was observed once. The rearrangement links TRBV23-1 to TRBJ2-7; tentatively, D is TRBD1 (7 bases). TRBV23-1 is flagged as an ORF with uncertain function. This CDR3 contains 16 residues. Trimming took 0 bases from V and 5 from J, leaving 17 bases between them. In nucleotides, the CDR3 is TGCGCCAGCAGTCAATCATGGACCCCAGGGGGGAACGAGCAGTACTTC. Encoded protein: CASSQSWTPGGNEQYF.

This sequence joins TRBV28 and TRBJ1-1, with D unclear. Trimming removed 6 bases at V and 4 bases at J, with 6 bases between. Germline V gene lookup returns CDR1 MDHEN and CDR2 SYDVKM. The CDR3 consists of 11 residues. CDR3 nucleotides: TGTGCCAGCAGGGGCATCACTGAAGCTTTCTTT. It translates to CASRGITEAFF.

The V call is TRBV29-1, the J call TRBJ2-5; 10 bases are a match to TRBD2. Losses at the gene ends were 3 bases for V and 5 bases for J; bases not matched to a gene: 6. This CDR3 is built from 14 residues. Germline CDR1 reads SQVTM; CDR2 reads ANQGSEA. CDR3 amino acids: CSVESSGSEETQYF. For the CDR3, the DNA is TGCAGCGTTGAGTCTAGCGGGAGTGAGGAGACCCAGTACTTC.

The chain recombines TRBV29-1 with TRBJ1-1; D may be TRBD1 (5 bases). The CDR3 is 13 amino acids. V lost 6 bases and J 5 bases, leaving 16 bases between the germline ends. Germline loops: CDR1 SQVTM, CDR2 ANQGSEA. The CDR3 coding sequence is TGCAGCGTAGGTTGGACCCGGGGGACTGAAGCTTTCTTT. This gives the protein CSVGWTRGTEAFF.

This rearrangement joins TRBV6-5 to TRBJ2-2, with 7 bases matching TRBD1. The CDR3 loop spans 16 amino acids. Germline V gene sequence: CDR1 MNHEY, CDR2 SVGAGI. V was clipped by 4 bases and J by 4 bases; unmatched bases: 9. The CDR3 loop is CASSSHRTGGTGELFF. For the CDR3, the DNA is TGTGCCAGCAGTTCACACCGGACAGGCGGCACCGGGGAGCTGTTTTTT.

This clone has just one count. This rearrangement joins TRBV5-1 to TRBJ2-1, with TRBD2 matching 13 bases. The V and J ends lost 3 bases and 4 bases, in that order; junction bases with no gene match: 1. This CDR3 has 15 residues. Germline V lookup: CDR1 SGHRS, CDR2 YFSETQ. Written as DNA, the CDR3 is TGCGCCAGCAGCTGGACTAGCGGGGGTTACAATGAGCAGTTCTTC. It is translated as CASSWTSGGYNEQFF. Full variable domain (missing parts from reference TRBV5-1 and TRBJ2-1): KAGVTQTPRYLIKTRGQQVTLSCSPISGHRSVSWYQQTPGQGLQFLFEYFSETQRNKGNFPGRFSGRQFSNSRSEMNVSTLELGDSALYLCASSWTSGGYNEQFFGPGTRLTVL.

The CDR3 loop is CASSSGLAGGPYEQYF. CDR3 DNA sequence: TGCGCCAGCAGCTCGGGACTAGCGGGAGGCCCCTACGAGCAGTACTTC. J is TRBJ2-7 and V is TRBV5-1; 15 nucleotides match TRBD2. This CDR3 is 16 amino acids long. The trim removed 3 bases at V and 2 bases at J, leaving 3 bases unmatched. CDR1 SGHRS and CDR2 YFSETQ come from the germline V gene.

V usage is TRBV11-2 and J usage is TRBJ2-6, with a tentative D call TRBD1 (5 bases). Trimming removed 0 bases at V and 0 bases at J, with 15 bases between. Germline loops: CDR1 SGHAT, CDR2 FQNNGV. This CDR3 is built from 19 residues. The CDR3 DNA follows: TGTGCCAGCAGCTTAGATAACTACGCTGACAGCTCTGGGGCCAACGTCCTGACTTTC. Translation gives CASSLDNYADSSGANVLTF.

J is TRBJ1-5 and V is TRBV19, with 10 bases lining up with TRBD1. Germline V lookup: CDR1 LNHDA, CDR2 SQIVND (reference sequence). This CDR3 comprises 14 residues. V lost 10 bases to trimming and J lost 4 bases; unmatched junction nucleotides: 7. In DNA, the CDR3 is TGTGCCACCGCCCCGGGACAGGGGAATCAGCCCCAGCATTTT. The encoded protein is CATAPGQGNQPQHF.

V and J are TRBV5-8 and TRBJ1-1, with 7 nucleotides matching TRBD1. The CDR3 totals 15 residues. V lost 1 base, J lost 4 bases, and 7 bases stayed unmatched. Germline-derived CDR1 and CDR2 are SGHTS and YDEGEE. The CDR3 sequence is CASSLIGGQGTEAFF. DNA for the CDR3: TGTGCCAGCAGCTTGATAGGGGGCCAGGGCACTGAAGCTTTCTTT.

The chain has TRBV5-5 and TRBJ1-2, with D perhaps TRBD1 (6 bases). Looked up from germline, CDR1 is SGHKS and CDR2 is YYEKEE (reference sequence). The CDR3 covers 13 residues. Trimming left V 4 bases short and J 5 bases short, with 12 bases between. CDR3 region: CASSRDTLYGYTF. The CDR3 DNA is TGTGCCAGCAGCAGGGACACTCTATATGGCTACACCTTC.

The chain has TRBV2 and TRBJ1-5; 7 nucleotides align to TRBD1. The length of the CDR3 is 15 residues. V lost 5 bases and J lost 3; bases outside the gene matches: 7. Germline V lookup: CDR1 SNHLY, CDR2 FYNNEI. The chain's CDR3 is CASSFLTGDNQPQHF. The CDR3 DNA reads TGTGCCAGCAGTTTCCTAACAGGGGACAATCAGCCCCAGCATTTT.

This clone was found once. The CDR3 sequence: CASSLLGRGARGLEQYF. CDR3 DNA sequence: TGTGCCAGCAGTTTATTGGGGCGGGGGGCCCGGGGACTCGAGCAGTACTTC. V and J are TRBV28 and TRBJ2-7, with 8 positions matching TRBD2. The CDR3 has 17 amino acids. Trimming removed 1 base from V and 6 bases from J; junction bases left unmatched: 14. Germline-derived CDR1 and CDR2 are MDHEN and SYDVKM.

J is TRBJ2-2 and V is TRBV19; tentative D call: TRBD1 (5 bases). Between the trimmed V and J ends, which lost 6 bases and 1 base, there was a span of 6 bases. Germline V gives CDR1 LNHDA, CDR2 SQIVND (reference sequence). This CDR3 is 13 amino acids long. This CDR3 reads CASSTGNTGELFF. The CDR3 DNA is TGTGCCAGTAGCACAGGGAACACCGGGGAGCTGTTTTTT.

The CDR3 nucleotides read TGTGCCAGCAGTGAATATGCTAGCGGGAGCTCAGATACGCAGTATTTT. It yields the protein CASSEYASGSSDTQYF. The V gene is TRBV25-1, the J gene TRBJ2-3, with 10 bases matching TRBD2. This CDR3 has 16 residues. CDR1 MGHDK and CDR2 SYGVNS come from the germline V gene. Losses at the gene ends were 0 bases for V and 4 bases for J; bases not matched to a gene: 4.

The CDR3 region is CASSLSSSYNEQFF. The CDR3 bases are TGTGCCAGCAGCTTAAGTAGCTCCTACAATGAGCAGTTCTTC. The chain recombines TRBV5-6 with TRBJ2-1; D remains unclear. CDR1 SGHDT and CDR2 YYEEEE come from the germline V gene. The CDR3 is 14 residues long. V was pared by 2 bases and J by 0 bases, with 6 bases between.

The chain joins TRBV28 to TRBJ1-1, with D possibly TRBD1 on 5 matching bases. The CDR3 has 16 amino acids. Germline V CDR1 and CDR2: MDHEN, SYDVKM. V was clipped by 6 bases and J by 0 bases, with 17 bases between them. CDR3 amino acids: CASSPLGGGLNTEAFF. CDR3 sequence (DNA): TGTGCCAGCAGCCCGCTTGGGGGGGGACTGAACACTGAAGCTTTCTTT. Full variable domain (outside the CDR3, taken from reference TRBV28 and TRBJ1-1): DVKVTQSSRYLVKRTGEKVFLECVQDMDHENMFWYRQDPGLGLRLIYFSYDVKMKEKGDIPEGYSVSREKKERFSLILESASTNQTSMYLCASSPLGGGLNTEAFFGQGTRLTVV.